This T cell receptor beta chain was sequenced in a study of cytomegalovirus exposure and HLA in healthy donors. Broader study findings: The study had only CMV serostatus as immune exposure information. Fewer N-insertions (relative to the roughly 730-donor mean) were reportedly seen in an Asian-associated ancestry cluster in a later analysis. In a later analysis, specific HLA alleles were associated with 15,000 to 20,000 TCR beta sequences at a 0.05 false discovery rate.

The CDR3 runs 18 residues. Germline values: CDR1 GTSNPN, CDR2 SVGIG (reference sequence). V was pared by 1 base and J by 0 bases, with 21 bases between. As concerns this clone: The antigen remains undetermined.

The PCR contained 60 Vbeta and 13 Jbeta primers. The data were produced by immunoSEQ multiplex PCR, yet TCRdb's version contains in-frame clones alone and is incomplete. The data hold 150,000 to 200,000 clones, with around 77% observed a single time. This receptor was obtained from a woman aged 40 to 50 in good health and CMV-seronegative. The J gene is TRBJ1-2, the V gene TRBV30; perhaps TRBD1 as D (5 bases). Material: PBMCs. The CDR3, as DNA: TGTGCCTGGAGTGGAAAAGCATTGAGGACATTTTCTAACTATGGCTACACCTTC. Translated, it gives CAWSGKALRTFSNYGYTF.